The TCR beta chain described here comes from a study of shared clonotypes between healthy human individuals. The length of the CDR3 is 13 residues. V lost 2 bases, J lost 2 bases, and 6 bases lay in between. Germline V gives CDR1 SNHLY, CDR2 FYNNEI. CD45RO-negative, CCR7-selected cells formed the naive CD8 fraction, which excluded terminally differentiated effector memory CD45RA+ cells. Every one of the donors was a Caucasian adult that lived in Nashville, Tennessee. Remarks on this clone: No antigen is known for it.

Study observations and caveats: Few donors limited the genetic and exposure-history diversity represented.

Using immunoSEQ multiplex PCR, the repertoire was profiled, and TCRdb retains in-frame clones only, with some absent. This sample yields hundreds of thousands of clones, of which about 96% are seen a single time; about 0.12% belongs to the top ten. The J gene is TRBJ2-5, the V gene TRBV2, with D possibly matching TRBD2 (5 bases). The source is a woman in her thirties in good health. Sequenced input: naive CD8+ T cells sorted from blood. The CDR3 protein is CASSETRQETQYF. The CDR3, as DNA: TGTGCCAGCAGTGAAACTAGACAAGAGACCCAGTACTTC. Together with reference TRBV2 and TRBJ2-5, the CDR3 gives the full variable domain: EPEVTQTPSHQVTQMGQEVILRCVPISNHLYFYWYRQILGQKVEFLVSFYNNEISEKSEIFDDQFSVERPDGSNFTLKIRSTKLEDSAMYFCASSETRQETQYFGPGTRLLVL.